This T cell receptor beta chain was captured by sequencing in a study of blood T cell repertoires in COVID-19 (dated by TCRdb to 2019 to 2021). Describing the broader study: The collaborator samples originated in the United States, Italy and Spain and spanned the acute and convalescent phases of COVID-19. Subjects who had been exposed to COVID-19, were actively infected with it, or had recovered from it provided the deeply sampled blood TCRbeta repertoires that made up the dataset. Nearly every sample came with metadata listing a de-identified subject ID, COVID-19 status, age in years and sex. Where HLA class I and class II types were available, the types were taken from metadata supplied by the sample provider, not from assay-based typing. The samples were drawn from two sources: the first 160 participants of the ongoing ImmuneRACE study, and approximately 1,300 subjects contributed by 6 global collaborators. The prospective study material was composed of cDNA or gDNA derived from T cells, B-cell-depleted T cells, or PBMCs. A freely available public database, intended as a resource for researchers studying the immune response to SARS-CoV-2, is where the repertoires were released. Results the study describes overall, beyond this receptor: Clinical and demographic metadata were provided uncurated, with the amount varying by source and participant.

TCRbeta CDR3 regions were amplified from genomic DNA using the immunoSEQ Assay, a bias-controlled multiplex PCR. From the authors' description of their analysis: Within the assay, amplification of reference gene primers was used to estimate how many nucleated cells each sample contained. Sequence reads were collapsed and filtered to measure the absolute abundance of every unique TCRbeta CDR3 rearrangement. For each sample, productive Simpson clonality was calculated by taking the square root of Simpson's diversity index across productive rearrangements. Held by TCRdb, this immuneACCESS table contains in-frame sequences only and omits some clones. Under half of the omission traces to an unresolved V gene where checked; the cause of the rest is unknown. V and J calls and clone size are those listed in that table; D and trimming were worked out from the DNA. The table for this sample lists approximately 470,000 clones; about 90% of them were counted only once. Of the sample, 0.7% falls within the top ten clones.

With regard to this clone: Its binding antigen is unknown. No base quality information exists; no much larger clone differs at one position.

The germline ends are 14 bases apart after V is trimmed by 1 base and J by 5 bases. Including the terminal cysteine and phenylalanine, the CDR3 comprises 15 residues. Just CDR3 DNA is preserved here, 45 bases in frame from base 1. From the germline V gene, CDR1 is MNHEY and CDR2 is SVGAGI. In the prospective study, participants were roughly 18 to 100 years old, resided in about two dozen geographic areas of the United States, and were enrolled through a virtual design. Cohort assignment in the prospective study relied on participant-reported clinical history from a screening survey and a study questionnaire. ImmuneRACE Cohort 3 recovered participants were defined by two consecutive negative NP/OP PCR tests, healthcare professional clearance, or symptom resolution. Each participant in the prospective study had whole blood, serum and a nasopharyngeal or oropharyngeal swab collected by mobile phlebotomists. Participants in the prospective study had the option to provide additional blood draws and questionnaires over a roughly 2-month period. Blood samples from the prospective study were shipped frozen or at room temperature prior to DNA extraction.

The chain is made from TRBV6-5 and TRBJ1-1, with a tentative D gene TRBD1 over 5 matching bases. The source material was PBMCs or T cells enriched from blood (not recorded which). This clonotype was obtained from a woman between 18 and 30 years old who had recovered from COVID-19. DNA sequence: TGTGCCAGCAGTTACTTTTTAAACCGACAGACTGAAGCTTTCTTT. This translates into CASSYFLNRQTEAFF.